The subject of this entry is one TCR beta chain. The antigen is unknown. V dropped 3 bases and J dropped 4; count of bases not matched to a gene: 4. Germline assignment: CDR1 WNHNN and CDR2 SYGVQD (reference sequence). This CDR3 contains 14 residues. This sample is drawn from a study of early T cells in non-severe SARS-CoV-2 infection. Study-level points and caveats: The VDJdb matching leaned toward anti-spike CD8 responses and overlooked private and CD4 specificities.

Individual cDNA molecules carried attached unique molecular identifiers. TCRdb reprocessed the 5' RACE reads with MiXCR, giving one entry per CDR3 protein. This repertoire shows approximately 97,000 distinct CDR3 sequences, around 13% found once; its top ten account for 5.5% to 7%. The TCR was taken from an adult who was a healthcare worker with PCR-confirmed SARS-CoV-2 infection or an uninfected control (not recorded which). The chain recombines TRBV10-1 with TRBJ2-3, with 7 bases that match TRBD2. The sample was whole blood. The CDR3 sequence is CASSEERDSDTQYF. CDR3 in DNA: TGCGCCAGCAGTGAAGAGCGGGACTCAGATACGCAGTATTTT.